The clone carrying this T cell receptor delta chain was detected only a few times. Given a far larger clone just one base away, this is likely a sequencing read error. Other DNA variants within this sample encode the same CDR3. From germline, CDR1 is GEAIGNYY and CDR2 EKD. The CDR3 length is 17 residues. These data are taken from a study of γδ T cells in repeated Plasmodium falciparum infection. Vgamma9/Vdelta2+ and Vdelta2-negative gammadelta T cells were flow-sorted from PBMC for bulk sequencing. TCRdb re-called the multiplex PCR reads with CATT. This table holds approximately 90,000 delta-chain clones, approximately 1% found once.

The sequencing sample was made of gamma-delta T cells from blood. The chain carries TRDV2 and TRDJ1; TRDD3 matches at 13 bases. The J gene is absent in TCRdb and was assigned here via DNA matching to germline. The sequence was collected from a pool of human donors (malaria-infected and uninfected, not separated). CDR3 in DNA: TGCGCCTGTGACGCATTACTGGGGGATACGCGTGACGATAAACTCATCTTT. It specifies CACDALLGDTRDDKLIF.